Each of the 17 T cell receptor beta chains below was sequenced from the same sample in a study of cytomegalovirus exposure and HLA in healthy donors. PCR used 60 Vbeta primers and 13 Jbeta primers. Profiled with immunoSEQ multiplex PCR; TCRdb holds only in-frame clones, not every one. The sample contains roughly 170,000 clones, approximately 82% of which appear only once. Sample: PBMCs. Receptor source: a male donor in good health and CMV-seronegative.

This clone occurred once. V and J are TRBV5-4 and TRBJ2-5; possible D gene TRBD1, 5 bases. CDR3 length equals 15 residues. The V gene's germline CDR1 is SGHNT and CDR2 YYREEE (reference sequence). Trimming pared 0 bases from V and 5 bases from J, leaving 14 bases between. The chain's CDR3 is CASSLDQGRVETQYF. In DNA form, the CDR3 reads TGTGCCAGCAGCTTGGATCAGGGAAGAGTTGAGACCCAGTACTTC. The full variable domain, its missing parts supplied by reference TRBV5-4 and TRBJ2-5, is ETGVTQSPTHLIKTRGQQVTLRCSSQSGHNTVSWYQQALGQGPQFIFQYYREEENGRGNFPPRFSGLQFPNYSSELNVNALELDDSALYLCASSLDQGRVETQYFGPGTRLLVL.

The V gene is TRBV5-1, the J gene TRBJ2-5, with TRBD1 matching 7 bases. Germline loops: CDR1 SGHRS, CDR2 YFSETQ. The V and J ends lost 4 bases and 3 bases, in that order; junction bases with no gene match: 6. The CDR3 spans 14 residues. CDR3 nucleotide sequence: TGCGCCAGCAGCGGACGGGACAGAAAAGAGACCCAGTACTTC. This codes for CASSGRDRKETQYF.

The rearrangement joins TRBV19 to TRBJ2-7; TRBD1 aligns across 12 bases. The germline CDR1 and CDR2 sequences are LNHDA and SQIVND (reference sequence). The CDR3 consists of 15 residues. Losses at the gene ends were 3 bases for V and 2 bases for J; bases not matched to a gene: 2. The CDR3 nucleotides read TGTGCCAGTAGTATGGGGGACAGGGGGCCCTACGAGCAGTACTTC. This gives the protein CASSMGDRGPYEQYF.

This chain connects TRBV7-7 to TRBJ2-1; the D gene is possibly TRBD2 (7 bases). Per germline, CDR1 SSHAT and CDR2 FNYEAQ (reference sequence). With 2 bases removed from V and 9 bases from J, the gap between germline ends came to 20 bases. This CDR3 is built from 16 residues. CDR3 amino acids: CASSLSLRVGGGEQFF. CDR3 bases: TGTGCCAGCAGCTTATCTCTACGGGTGGGAGGGGGTGAGCAGTTCTTC.

The V and J genes are TRBV9 and TRBJ2-6; a weak D match, TRBD2 (5 bases). Germline values: CDR1 SGDLS, CDR2 YYNGEE. V shed 0 bases and J shed 0 bases, with 10 bases lying between them. The CDR3 consists of 17 residues. The CDR3 loop reads CASSVVLASSGANVLTF. CDR3 nucleotide sequence: TGTGCCAGCAGCGTAGTTCTAGCAAGCTCTGGGGCCAACGTCCTGACTTTC.

The chain carries TRBV11-2 and TRBJ2-1; 10 bases are shared with TRBD2. Germline loops: CDR1 SGHAT, CDR2 FQNNGV. CDR3 length: 14 amino acids. V lost 10 bases to trimming and J lost 3 bases; unmatched junction nucleotides: 6. As DNA, the CDR3 is TGTGCCAAGGAGCGGGGGGGCTTCTACAATGAGCAGTTCTTC. The encoded protein is CAKERGGFYNEQFF.

The CDR3 sequence: CSVESQGARSQYF. In DNA, the CDR3 is TGCAGCGTTGAATCGCAGGGGGCGCGATCTCAGTACTTC. This chain joins TRBV29-1 and TRBJ2-5; 8 positions agree with TRBD1. This CDR3 has 13 residues. V shed 2 bases, J shed 11 bases, and the junction held 10 bases outside the gene matches. Germline-derived CDR1 and CDR2 are SQVTM and ANQGSEA.

The rearrangement links TRBV9 to TRBJ2-2; a possible D gene is TRBD2 (7 bases). The CDR3 has 14 residues. The germline V and J ends were trimmed by 0 bases and 6 bases, with 9 bases remaining between them. CDR1 SGDLS and CDR2 YYNGEE come from the germline V gene. DNA of the CDR3: TGTGCCAGCAGCGTAGTCGGGGGGCCCGGGGAGCTGTTTTTT. Translating it yields CASSVVGGPGELFF.

This chain joins TRBV27 and TRBJ1-5; 8 nucleotides agree with TRBD1. The germline V gene encodes CDR1 MNHEY and CDR2 SMNVEV (reference sequence). Unmatched junction bases numbered 8, after V lost 4 bases and J lost 0 bases. The CDR3 is 17 amino acids. The CDR3 sequence: CASSSTGAPYSNQPQHF. CDR3 coding DNA: TGTGCCAGCAGTTCGACAGGGGCGCCATATAGCAATCAGCCCCAGCATTTT.

The chain is built from TRBV18 and TRBJ2-1; maybe TRBD2 (5 bases). CDR1 KGHSH and CDR2 LQKENI come from the germline V gene. The CDR3 extends over 17 amino acids. The V end was cut by 4 bases, the J end by 15 bases, with 31 bases between. CDR3 sequence reads: CASSHPTTGIRPGERFF. CDR3 nucleotides: TGTGCCAGCTCACACCCCACGACGGGAATCCGTCCCGGTGAGAGGTTCTTC.

The chain employs TRBV4-1 and TRBJ2-7, with TRBD2 identical over 14 bases. V dropped 3 bases and J dropped 6; count of bases not matched to a gene: 7. The CDR3 is 16 amino acids. Germline CDR1 is MGHRA and CDR2 is YSYEKL. CDR3 DNA sequence: TGCGCCAGCAGCCAGCCGGGACTAGCGGGAGTCTCCGAGCAGTACTTC. Translated: CASSQPGLAGVSEQYF.

This clone was picked up one time. The chain links TRBV15 to TRBJ2-2, with 9 bases aligning to TRBD1. The J segment lost 6 bases and the V segment lost 1 base, leaving 9 bases of the junction unmatched. The CDR3 consists of 17 residues. The germline gives CDR1 LNHNV, CDR2 YYDKDF (reference sequence). The CDR3 spells CATSRAGTGKGPGELFF. CDR3 nucleotide sequence: TGTGCCACCAGCAGAGCCGGGACAGGGAAAGGTCCCGGGGAGCTGTTTTTT.

The chain employs TRBV4-2 and TRBJ2-3; 9 bases fit TRBD2. Trimming took 4 bases from V and 6 from J; bases not matched to a gene: 23. This CDR3 comprises 20 residues. Germline-derived CDR1 and CDR2 are LGHNA and YNFKEQ. Here the CDR3 reads CASSLAGQARDSGSPDTQYF. Here the CDR3 DNA reads TGTGCCAGCAGCCTCGCCGGACAGGCTCGTGATAGCGGGAGCCCCGATACGCAGTATTTT.

The CDR3: CASSLGKQGFGNQPQHF. In DNA form, the CDR3 reads TGTGCCAGCAGCCTGGGGAAACAGGGGTTCGGCAATCAGCCCCAGCATTTT. The gene calls are TRBV5-5 and TRBJ1-5, with TRBD1 matching 7 bases. After removal of 4 bases from V and 2 bases from J, the junction contained 12 bases not matched to a gene. Germline assignment: CDR1 SGHKS and CDR2 YYEKEE (reference sequence). The CDR3 loop spans 17 amino acids.

This clone came up once. This rearrangement joins TRBV10-3 to TRBJ2-6; 12 bases are a match to TRBD1. Unmatched junction bases numbered 4, after V lost 6 bases and J lost 1 base. Germline V gives CDR1 ENHRY, CDR2 SYGVKD. This CDR3 comprises 17 residues. CDR3 coding DNA: TGTGCCATCAGCCCGGGACAGGGGGCATCTGGGGCCAACGTCCTGACTTTC. It codes for CAISPGQGASGANVLTF.

The CDR3 spells CASSLGLLRYEQYF. DNA of the CDR3: TGTGCCAGCAGCTTGGGACTTCTACGCTACGAGCAGTACTTC. The chain carries TRBV11-2 and TRBJ2-7, with a tentative D call TRBD2 (6 bases). V was trimmed by 3 bases and J by 3 bases, leaving 12 bases between them. Germline CDR1 is SGHAT and CDR2 is FQNNGV. The CDR3 is 14 amino acids.

This rearrangement joins TRBV18 to TRBJ2-1; 10 positions agree with TRBD2. Germline CDR1 is KGHSH and CDR2 is LQKENI. This CDR3 spans 15 amino acids. The V and J ends lost 3 bases and 3 bases, in that order; junction bases with no gene match: 2. CDR3 nucleotide sequence: TGTGCCAGCTCACCGTCTAGCGGGGGCTACAATGAGCAGTTCTTC. Its translation: CASSPSSGGYNEQFF.